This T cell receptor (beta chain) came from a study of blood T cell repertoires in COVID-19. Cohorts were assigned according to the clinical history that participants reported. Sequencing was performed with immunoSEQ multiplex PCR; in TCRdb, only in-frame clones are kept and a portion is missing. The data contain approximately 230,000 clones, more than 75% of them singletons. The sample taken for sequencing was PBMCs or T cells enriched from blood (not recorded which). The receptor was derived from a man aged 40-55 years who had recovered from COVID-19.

The CDR3 loop is CASSYLQGDYEQYF. The CDR3 nucleotides read TGTGCCAGCAGTTACCTACAAGGGGACTACGAGCAGTACTTC. The chain employs TRBV6-5 and TRBJ2-7, with TRBD1 as a possible D gene (5 bases). The length of the CDR3 is 14 residues. Germline V CDR1 and CDR2: MNHEY, SVGAGI. The V and J ends lost 2 bases and 3 bases respectively, with 11 bases between them.